The table lists the clone carrying this T cell receptor (beta chain) with many counts. The data derive from a study of neurological immune-mediated disorders. Documented time point: technical triplicate 2. The V end lost 6 bases, the J end lost 9 bases, and 16 bases lay between the germline ends. Germline V CDR1 and CDR2: SGHRS, YFSETQ. The CDR3 is made up of 13 amino acids. MiXCR, run by TCRdb on the 5' RACE reads, gives a single entry per CDR3 protein. The sample records about 32,000 distinct CDR3 sequences, roughly 14% being singletons. The chain has TRBV5-1 and TRBJ2-1, with a tentative D call TRBD2 (5 bases). Sequencing was done on a sample of CD4+ T cells from blood. This receptor was obtained from a female donor with HTLV-1-associated myelopathy (HAM/TSP). The CDR3 DNA follows: TGCGCCAGCACCTACGGGGTATCGGGTGAGCAGTTCTTC. Translation: CASTYGVSGEQFF.